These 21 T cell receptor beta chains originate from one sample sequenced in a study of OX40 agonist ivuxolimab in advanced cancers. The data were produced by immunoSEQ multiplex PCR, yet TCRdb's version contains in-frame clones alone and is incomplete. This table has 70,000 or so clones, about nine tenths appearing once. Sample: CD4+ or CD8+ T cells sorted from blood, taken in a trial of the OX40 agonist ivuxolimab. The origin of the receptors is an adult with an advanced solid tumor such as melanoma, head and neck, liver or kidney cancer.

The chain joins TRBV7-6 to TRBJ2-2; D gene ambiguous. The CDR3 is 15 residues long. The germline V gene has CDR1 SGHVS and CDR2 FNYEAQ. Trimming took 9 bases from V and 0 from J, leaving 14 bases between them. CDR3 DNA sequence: TGTGCCAGTAAATTTAGCTACTCGAACACCGGGGAGCTGTTTTTT. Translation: CASKFSYSNTGELFF.

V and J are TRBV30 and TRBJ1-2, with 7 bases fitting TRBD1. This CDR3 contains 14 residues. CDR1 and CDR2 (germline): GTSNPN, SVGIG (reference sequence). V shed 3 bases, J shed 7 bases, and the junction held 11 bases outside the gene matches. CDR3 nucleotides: TGTGCCTGGAGCCGGATGACAGGGAGCAGTGGCTACACCTTC. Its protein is CAWSRMTGSSGYTF.

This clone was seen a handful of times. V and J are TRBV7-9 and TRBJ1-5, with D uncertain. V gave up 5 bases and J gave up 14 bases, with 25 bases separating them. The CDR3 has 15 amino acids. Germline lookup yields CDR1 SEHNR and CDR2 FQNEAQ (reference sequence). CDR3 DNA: TGTGCCAGCAGCGGTCCACCCCCCACCGGCCGGCCGAAGCATTTT. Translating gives CASSGPPPTGRPKHF.

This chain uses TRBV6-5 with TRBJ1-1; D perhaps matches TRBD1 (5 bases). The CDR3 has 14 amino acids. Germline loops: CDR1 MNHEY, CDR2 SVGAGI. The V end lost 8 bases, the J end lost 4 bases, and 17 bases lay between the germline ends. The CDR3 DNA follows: TGTGCCAGCTTCCCTGCGGGGGGTTCCACTGAAGCTTTCTTT. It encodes CASFPAGGSTEAFF.

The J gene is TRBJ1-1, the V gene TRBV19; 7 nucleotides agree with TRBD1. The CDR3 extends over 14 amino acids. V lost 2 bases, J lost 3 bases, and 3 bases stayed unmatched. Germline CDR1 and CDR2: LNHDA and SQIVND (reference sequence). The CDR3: CASSIYTGDTEAFF. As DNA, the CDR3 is TGTGCCAGTAGTATATACACAGGGGACACTGAAGCTTTCTTT.

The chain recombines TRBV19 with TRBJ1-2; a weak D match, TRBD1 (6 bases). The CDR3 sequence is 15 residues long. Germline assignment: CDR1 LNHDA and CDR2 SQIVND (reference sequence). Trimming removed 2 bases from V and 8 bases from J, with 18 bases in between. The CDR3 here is CASSIQGPDEVGYTF. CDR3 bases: TGTGCCAGTAGTATACAGGGGCCGGATGAAGTAGGCTACACCTTC. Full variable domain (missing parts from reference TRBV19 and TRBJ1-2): DGGITQSPKYLFRKEGQNVTLSCEQNLNHDAMYWYRQDPGQGLRLIYYSQIVNDFQKGDIAEGYSVSREKKESFPLTVTSAQKNPTAFYLCASSIQGPDEVGYTFGSGTRLTVV.

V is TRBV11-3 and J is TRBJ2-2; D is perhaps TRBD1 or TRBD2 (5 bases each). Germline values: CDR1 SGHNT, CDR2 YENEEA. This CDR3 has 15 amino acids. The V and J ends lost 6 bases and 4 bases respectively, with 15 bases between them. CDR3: CASRNQGESTGELFF. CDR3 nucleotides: TGTGCCAGCAGGAATCAGGGAGAGAGCACCGGGGAGCTGTTTTTT.

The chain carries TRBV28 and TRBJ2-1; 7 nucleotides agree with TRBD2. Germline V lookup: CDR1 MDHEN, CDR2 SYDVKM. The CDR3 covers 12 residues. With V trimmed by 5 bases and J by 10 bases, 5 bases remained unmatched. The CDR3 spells CASSRSGDEQFF. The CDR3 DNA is TGTGCCAGCAGTAGAAGCGGGGACGAGCAGTTCTTC.

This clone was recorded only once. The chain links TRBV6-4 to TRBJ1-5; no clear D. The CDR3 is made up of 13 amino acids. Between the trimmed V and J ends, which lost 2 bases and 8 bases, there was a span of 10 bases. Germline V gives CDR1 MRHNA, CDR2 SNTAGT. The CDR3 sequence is CASSDLCREPQHF. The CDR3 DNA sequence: TGTGCCAGCAGTGACCTATGCCGGGAGCCCCAGCATTTT.

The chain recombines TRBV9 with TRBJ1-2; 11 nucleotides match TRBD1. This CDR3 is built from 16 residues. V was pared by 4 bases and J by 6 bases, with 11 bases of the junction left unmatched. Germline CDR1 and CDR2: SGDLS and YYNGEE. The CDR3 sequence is CASSPGGTGGADGYTF. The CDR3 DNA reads TGTGCCAGCAGCCCAGGCGGGACAGGGGGGGCTGATGGCTACACCTTC.

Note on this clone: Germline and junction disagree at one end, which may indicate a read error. CDR3 nucleotides: TGTGCCAGTAGCGCGGAGTGGGATGGCCACACCTTC. This translates into CASSAEWDGHTF. The J gene is TRBJ1-2, the V gene TRBV19; D unresolved. The CDR3 has 12 residues. CDR1 and CDR2 (germline): LNHDA, SQIVND (reference sequence). The full variable domain, with the rest looked up from reference TRBV19 and TRBJ1-2, is DGGITQSPKYLFRKEGQNVTLSCEQNLNHDAMYWYRQDPGQGLRLIYYSQIVNDFQKGDIAEGYSVSREKKESFPLTVTSAQKNPTAFYLCASSAEWDGHTFGSGTRLTVV.

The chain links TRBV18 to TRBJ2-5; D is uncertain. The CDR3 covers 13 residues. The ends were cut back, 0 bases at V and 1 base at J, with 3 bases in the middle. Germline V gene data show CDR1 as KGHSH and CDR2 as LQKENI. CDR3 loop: CASSPPGQETQYF. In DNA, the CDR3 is TGTGCCAGCTCACCACCGGGCCAAGAGACCCAGTACTTC.

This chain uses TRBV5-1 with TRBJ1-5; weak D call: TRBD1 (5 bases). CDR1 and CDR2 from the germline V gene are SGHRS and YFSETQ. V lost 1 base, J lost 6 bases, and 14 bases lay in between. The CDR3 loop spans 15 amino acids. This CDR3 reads CASSLIGAKSQPQHF. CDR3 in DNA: TGCGCCAGCAGCTTGATAGGGGCTAAGAGTCAGCCCCAGCATTTT.

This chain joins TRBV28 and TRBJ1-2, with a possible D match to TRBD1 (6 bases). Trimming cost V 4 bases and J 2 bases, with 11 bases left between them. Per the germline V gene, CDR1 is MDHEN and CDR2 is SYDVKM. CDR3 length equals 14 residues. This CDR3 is CASSSRTVNYGYTF. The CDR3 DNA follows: TGTGCCAGCAGTTCCCGGACAGTCAACTATGGCTACACCTTC.

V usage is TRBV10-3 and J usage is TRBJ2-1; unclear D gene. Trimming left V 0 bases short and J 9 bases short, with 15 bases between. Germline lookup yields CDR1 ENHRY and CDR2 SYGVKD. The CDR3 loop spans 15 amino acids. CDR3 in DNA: TGTGCCATCAGTGAGTCGCAACGGCAGTCGAGTGAGCAGTTCTTC. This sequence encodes CAISESQRQSSEQFF.

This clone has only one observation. The CDR3 DNA is TGTGCCTGGAGCCGGATATCTGTCGAGCAGTACTTC. Its translation is CAWSRISVEQYF. The gene calls are TRBV30 and TRBJ2-7, with D unresolved. The CDR3 runs 12 residues. Trimming took off 3 bases at V and 6 bases at J, with 12 bases between the two ends. Germline V gene sequence: CDR1 GTSNPN, CDR2 SVGIG (reference sequence).

The CDR3 region is CASSLATPQTGELFF. The CDR3 DNA reads TGCGCCAGCAGCTTGGCGACGCCTCAGACCGGGGAGCTGTTTTTT. The gene calls are TRBV5-1 and TRBJ2-2; D gene unclear. There are 15 residues in the CDR3. V gave up 0 bases and J gave up 5 bases, with 11 bases separating them. The V gene's germline CDR1 is SGHRS and CDR2 YFSETQ.

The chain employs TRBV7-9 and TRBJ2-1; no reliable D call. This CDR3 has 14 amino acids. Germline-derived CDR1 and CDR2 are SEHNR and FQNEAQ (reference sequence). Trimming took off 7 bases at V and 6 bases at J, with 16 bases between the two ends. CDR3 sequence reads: CASILSRSPNEQFF. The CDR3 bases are TGTGCCAGCATCCTCTCTCGTAGTCCCAATGAGCAGTTCTTC.

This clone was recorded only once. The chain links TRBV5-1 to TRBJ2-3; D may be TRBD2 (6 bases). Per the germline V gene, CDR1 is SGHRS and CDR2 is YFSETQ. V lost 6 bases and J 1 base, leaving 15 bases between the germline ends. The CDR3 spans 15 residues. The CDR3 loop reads CASTMRGGGTDTQYF. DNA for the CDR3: TGCGCCAGCACCATGCGGGGAGGCGGCACAGATACGCAGTATTTT.

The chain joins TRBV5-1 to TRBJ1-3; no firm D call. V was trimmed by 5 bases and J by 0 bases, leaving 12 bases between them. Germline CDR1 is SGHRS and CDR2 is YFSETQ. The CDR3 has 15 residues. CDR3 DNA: TGCGCCAGCAGAGACGACCGAAGCTCTGGAAACACCATATATTTT. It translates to CASRDDRSSGNTIYF.

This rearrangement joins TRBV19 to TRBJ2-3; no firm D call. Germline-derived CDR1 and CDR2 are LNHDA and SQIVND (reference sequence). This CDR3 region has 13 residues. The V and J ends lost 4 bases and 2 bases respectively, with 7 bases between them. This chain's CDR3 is CASSNGPTDTQYF. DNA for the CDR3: TGTGCCAGTAGTAACGGGCCCACAGATACGCAGTATTTT.